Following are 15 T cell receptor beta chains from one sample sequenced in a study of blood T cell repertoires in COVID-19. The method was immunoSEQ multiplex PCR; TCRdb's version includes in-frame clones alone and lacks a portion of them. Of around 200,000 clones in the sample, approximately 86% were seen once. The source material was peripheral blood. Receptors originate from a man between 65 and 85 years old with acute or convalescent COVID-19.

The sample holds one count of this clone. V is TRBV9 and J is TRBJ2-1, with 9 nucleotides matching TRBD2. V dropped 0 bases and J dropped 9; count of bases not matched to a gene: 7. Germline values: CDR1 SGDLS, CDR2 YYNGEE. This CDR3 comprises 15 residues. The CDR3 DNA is TGTGCCAGCAGCGTAGTGTGGCGGGAGGGGGGTGAGCAGTTCTTC. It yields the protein CASSVVWREGGEQFF.

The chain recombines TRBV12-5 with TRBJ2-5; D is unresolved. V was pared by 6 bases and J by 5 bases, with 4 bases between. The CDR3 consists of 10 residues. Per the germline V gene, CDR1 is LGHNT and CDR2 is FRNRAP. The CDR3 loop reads CASGRETQYF. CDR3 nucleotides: TGTGCTAGTGGACGGGAGACCCAGTACTTC.

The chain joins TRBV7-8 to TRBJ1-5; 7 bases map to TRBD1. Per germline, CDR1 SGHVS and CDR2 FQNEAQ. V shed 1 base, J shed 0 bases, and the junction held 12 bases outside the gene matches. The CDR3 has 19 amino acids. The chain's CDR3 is CASSLEGRDSFYSNQPQHF. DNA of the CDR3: TGTGCCAGCAGCTTAGAGGGACGGGACAGCTTTTATAGCAATCAGCCCCAGCATTTT.

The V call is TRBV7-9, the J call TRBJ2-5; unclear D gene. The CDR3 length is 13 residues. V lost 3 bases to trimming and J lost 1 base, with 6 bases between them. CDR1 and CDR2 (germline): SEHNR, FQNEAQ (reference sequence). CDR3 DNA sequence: TGTGCCAGCAGCTTTGGTAGCCAAGAGACCCAGTACTTC. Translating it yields CASSFGSQETQYF.

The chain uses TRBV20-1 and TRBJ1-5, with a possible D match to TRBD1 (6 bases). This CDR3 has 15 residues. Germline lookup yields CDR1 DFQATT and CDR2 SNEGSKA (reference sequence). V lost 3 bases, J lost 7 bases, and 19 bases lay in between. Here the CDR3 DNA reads TGCAGTGCTAGTCCCCTACAGGGTGCAAACCAGCCCCAGCATTTT. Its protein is CSASPLQGANQPQHF.

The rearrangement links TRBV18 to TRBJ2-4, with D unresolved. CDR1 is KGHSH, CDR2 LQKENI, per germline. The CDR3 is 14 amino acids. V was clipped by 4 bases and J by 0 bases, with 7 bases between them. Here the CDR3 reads CASSLSAAKNIQYF. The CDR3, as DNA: TGTGCCAGCTCACTGAGCGCAGCCAAAAACATTCAGTACTTC.

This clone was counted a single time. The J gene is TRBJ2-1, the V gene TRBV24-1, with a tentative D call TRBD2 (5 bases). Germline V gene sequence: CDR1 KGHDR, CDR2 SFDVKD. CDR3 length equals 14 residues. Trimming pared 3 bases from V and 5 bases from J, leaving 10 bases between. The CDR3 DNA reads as TGTGCCACCAGTGATGTTGCGGGCGACAATGAGCAGTTCTTC. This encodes CATSDVAGDNEQFF.

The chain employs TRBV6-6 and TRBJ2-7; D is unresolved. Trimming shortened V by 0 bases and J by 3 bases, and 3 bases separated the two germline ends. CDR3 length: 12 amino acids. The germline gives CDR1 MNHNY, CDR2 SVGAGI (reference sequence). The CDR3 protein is CASSYSRYEQYF. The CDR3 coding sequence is TGTGCCAGCAGTTACTCTCGCTACGAGCAGTACTTC.

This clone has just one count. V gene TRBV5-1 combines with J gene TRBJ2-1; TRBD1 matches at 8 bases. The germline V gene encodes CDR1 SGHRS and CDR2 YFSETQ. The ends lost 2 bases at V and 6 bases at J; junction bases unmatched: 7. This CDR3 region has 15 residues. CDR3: CASSFSDRVPNEQFF. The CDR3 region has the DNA TGCGCCAGCAGCTTCTCGGACAGGGTCCCCAATGAGCAGTTCTTC.

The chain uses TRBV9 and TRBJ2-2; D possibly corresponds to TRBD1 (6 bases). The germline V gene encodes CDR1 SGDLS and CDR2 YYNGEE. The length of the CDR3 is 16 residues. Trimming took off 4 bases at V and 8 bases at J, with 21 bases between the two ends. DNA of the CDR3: TGTGCCAGCAGCCCCCGGCTAGGGGGAGTGAGAGGGGAGCTGTTTTTT. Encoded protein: CASSPRLGGVRGELFF.

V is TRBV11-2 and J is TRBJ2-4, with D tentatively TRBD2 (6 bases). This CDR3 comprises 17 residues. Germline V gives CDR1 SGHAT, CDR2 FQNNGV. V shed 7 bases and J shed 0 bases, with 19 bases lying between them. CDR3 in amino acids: CASTSFRRELAKNIQYF. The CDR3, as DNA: TGTGCCAGCACCTCCTTTAGGAGGGAGCTAGCCAAAAACATTCAGTACTTC.

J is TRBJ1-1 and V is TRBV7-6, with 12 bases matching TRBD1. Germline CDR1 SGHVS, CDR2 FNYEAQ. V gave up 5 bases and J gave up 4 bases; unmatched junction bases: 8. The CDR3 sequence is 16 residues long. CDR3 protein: CASSTGTGGRSTEAFF. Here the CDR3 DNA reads TGTGCCAGCAGCACCGGGACAGGGGGCAGGAGCACTGAAGCTTTCTTT.

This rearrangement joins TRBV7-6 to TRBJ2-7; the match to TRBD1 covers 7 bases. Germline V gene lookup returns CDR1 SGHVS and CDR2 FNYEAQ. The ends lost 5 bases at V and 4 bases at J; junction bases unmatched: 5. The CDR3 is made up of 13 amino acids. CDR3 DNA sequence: TGTGCCAGCAGCATTTGGACAGGTTACGAGCAGTACTTC. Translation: CASSIWTGYEQYF. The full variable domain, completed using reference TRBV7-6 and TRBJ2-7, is GAGVSQSPRYKVTKRGQDVALRCDPISGHVSLYWYRQALGQGPEFLTYFNYEAQQDKSGLPNDRFSAERPEGSISTLTIQRTEQRDSAMYRCASSIWTGYEQYFGPGTRLTVT.

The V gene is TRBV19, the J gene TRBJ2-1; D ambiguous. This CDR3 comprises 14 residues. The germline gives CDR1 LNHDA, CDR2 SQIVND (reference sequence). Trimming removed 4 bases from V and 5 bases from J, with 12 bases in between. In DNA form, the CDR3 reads TGTGCCAGTAGTAGGGCTACCACCCACAATGAGCAGTTCTTC. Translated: CASSRATTHNEQFF.

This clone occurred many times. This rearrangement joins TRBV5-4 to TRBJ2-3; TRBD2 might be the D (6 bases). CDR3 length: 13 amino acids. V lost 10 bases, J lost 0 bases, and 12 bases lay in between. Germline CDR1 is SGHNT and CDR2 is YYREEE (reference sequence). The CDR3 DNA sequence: TGTGCCGGGAGGAGCCATAGCACAGATACGCAGTATTTT. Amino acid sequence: CAGRSHSTDTQYF.